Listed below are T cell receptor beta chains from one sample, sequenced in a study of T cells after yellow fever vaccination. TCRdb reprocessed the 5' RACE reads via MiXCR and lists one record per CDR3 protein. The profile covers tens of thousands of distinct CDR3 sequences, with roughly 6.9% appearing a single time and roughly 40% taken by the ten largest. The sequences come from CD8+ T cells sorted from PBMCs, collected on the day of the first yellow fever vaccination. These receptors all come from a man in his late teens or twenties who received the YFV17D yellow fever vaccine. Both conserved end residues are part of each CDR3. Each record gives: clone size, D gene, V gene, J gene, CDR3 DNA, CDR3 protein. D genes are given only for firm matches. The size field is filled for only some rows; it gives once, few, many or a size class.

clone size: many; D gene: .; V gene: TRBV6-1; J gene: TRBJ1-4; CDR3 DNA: TGTGCCAGCAGGGAGGCGAATGAAAAACTGTTTTTT; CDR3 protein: CASREANEKLFF
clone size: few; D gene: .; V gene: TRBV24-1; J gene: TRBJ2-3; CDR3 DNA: TGTGCCACCAGTGAAGGGGGAACGGGGAGCACAGATACGCAGTATTTT; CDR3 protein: CATSEGGTGSTDTQYF
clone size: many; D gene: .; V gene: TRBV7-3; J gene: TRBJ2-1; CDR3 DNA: TGTGCCAGCAGCGGCTGGGGGTACAATGAGCAGTTCTTC; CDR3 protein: CASSGWGYNEQFF
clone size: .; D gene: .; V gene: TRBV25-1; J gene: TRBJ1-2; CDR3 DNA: TGTGCCAGCACCCAGGGGAACTATGGCTACACCTTC; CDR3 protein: CASTQGNYGYTF
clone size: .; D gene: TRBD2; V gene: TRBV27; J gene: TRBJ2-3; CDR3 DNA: TGTGCCAGCAGTTTATCGGGACTAGCGGGGTCTACTAGCACAGATACGCAGTATTTT; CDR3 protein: CASSLSGLAGSTSTDTQYF
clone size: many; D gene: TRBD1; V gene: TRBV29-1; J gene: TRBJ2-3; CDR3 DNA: TGCAGCGTCATGGGACAGAGATTCGGGCAGTATTTT; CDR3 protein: CSVMGQRFGQYF
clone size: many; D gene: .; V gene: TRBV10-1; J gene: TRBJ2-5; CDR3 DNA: TGCGCCAGCAGTGACAGGGGTAAAGGGGAGACCCAGTACTTC; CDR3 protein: CASSDRGKGETQYF
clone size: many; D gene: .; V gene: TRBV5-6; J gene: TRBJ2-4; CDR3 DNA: TGTGCCAGCAGCTTGGGTTCTGACAATAAGCTTGAGTACTTC; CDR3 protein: CASSLGSDNKLEYF
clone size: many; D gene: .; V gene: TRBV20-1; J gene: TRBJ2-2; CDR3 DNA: TGCAGTGCTAGTTTCAGGGGCCGGACCGGGGAGCTGTTTTTT; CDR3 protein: CSASFRGRTGELFF
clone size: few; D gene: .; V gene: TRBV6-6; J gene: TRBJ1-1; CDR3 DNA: TGTGCCAGCAGTTCCGGGACAAGGGCTTTCTTT; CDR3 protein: CASSSGTRAFF
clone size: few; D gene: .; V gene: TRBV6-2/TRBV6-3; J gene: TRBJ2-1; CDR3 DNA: TGTGCCAGCAGTTACGGCTCCGACTACAATGAGCAGTTCTTC; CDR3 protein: CASSYGSDYNEQFF
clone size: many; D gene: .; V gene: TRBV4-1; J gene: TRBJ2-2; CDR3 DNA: TGCGCCAGCAGCCGCAACACCGGGGAGCTGTTTTTT; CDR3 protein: CASSRNTGELFF
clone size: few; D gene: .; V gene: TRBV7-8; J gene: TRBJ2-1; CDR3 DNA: TGTGCCAGCAGCTTAGTTGGGGAGCTGAGCTCCTACAATGAGCAGTTCTTC; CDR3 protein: CASSLVGELSSYNEQFF
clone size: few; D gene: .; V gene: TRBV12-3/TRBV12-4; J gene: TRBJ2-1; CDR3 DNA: TGTGCCAGCAGCCCACCCTACTACAATGAGCAGTTCTTC; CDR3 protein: CASSPPYYNEQFF
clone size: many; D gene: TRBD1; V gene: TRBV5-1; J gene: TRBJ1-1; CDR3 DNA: TGCGCCAGCAGCTTGGCAGGGGGCCCGGGCACTGAAGCTTTCTTT; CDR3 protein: CASSLAGGPGTEAFF
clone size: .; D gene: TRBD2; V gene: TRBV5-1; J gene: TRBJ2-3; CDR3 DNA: TGCGCCAGCAGCACGGGGACTAGCGGGGAGGAAGATACGCAGTATTTT; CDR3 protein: CASSTGTSGEEDTQYF
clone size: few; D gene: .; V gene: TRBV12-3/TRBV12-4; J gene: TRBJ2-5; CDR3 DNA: TGTGCCAGCACCCCTGGGGGGTACCAAGAGACCCAGTACTTC; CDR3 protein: CASTPGGYQETQYF
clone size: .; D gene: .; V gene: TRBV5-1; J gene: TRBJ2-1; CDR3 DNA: TGCGCCAGCAGCATCTTCCAGGGCAATGAGCAGTTCTTC; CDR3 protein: CASSIFQGNEQFF
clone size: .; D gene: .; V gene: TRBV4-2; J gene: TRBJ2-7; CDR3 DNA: TGTGCCAGCAGCCGGGTAGGGACGGACGAGCAGTACTTC; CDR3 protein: CASSRVGTDEQYF
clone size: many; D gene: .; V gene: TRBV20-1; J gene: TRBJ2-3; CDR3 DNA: TGCAGTGCTAGACGGAGGGTGACTAGCACAGATACGCAGTATTTT; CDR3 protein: CSARRRVTSTDTQYF
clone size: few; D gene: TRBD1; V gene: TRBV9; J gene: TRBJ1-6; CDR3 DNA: TGTGCCAGCAGCGCCGGACAGGGGCCGGGCTCCTATAATTCACCCCTCCACTTT; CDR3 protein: CASSAGQGPGSYNSPLHF
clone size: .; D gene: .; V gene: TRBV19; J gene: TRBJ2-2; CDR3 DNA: TGTGCCAGTAGTAGCTGGGTTAACACCGGGGAGCTGTTTTTT; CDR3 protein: CASSSWVNTGELFF
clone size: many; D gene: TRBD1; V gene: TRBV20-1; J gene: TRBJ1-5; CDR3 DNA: TGCAGTGCTACCGCCGCGACAGGGGGTTTTTATCAGCCCCAGCATTTT; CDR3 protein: CSATAATGGFYQPQHF
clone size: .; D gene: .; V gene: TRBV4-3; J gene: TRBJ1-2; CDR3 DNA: TGCGCCAGCAGCCAAGAGGCGGGCCGGGGCTACACCTTC; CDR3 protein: CASSQEAGRGYTF
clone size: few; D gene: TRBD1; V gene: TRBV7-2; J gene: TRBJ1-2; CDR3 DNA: TGTGCCAGCAGCCTTCCCCGGGACAGACCTAACTATGGCTACACCTTC; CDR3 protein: CASSLPRDRPNYGYTF
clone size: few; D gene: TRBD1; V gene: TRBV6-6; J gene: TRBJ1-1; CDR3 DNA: TGTGCCAGCAGCTTCACAGGGGGAACTGAAGCTTTCTTT; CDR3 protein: CASSFTGGTEAFF
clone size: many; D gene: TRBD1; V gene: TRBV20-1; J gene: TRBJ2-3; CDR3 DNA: TGCAGTGCTAGCCGGCAGGGGGATGTACTAGTCACAGATACGCAGTATTTT; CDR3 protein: CSASRQGDVLVTDTQYF
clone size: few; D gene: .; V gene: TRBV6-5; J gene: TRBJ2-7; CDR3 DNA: TGTGCCAGCAGTTATTACCAGGACGGGCATCAGTACTTC; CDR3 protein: CASSYYQDGHQYF
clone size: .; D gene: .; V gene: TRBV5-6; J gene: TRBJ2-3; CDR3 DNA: TGTGCCAGCAGCTTGGCCGTAGGGATCACAGATACGCAGTATTTT; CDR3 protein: CASSLAVGITDTQYF
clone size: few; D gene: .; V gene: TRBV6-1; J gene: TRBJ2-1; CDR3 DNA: TGTGCCAGCACCCCGGGCGGGGGCCCATACAATGAGCAGTTCTTC; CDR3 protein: CASTPGGGPYNEQFF
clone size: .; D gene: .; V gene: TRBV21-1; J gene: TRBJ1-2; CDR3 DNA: TGTGCCAGCCGTTCGGGGGGGGGCGACTATGGCTACACCTTC; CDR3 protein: CASRSGGGDYGYTF
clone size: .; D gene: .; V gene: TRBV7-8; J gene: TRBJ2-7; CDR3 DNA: TGTGCCAGCAGCGCCGGGCTACCCTCCTACGAGCAGTACTTC; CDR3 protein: CASSAGLPSYEQYF
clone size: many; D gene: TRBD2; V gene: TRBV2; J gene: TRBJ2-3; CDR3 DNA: TGTGCCAGCAGTGAAGGGGGGGGGACAGATACGCAGTATTTT; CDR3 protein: CASSEGGGTDTQYF
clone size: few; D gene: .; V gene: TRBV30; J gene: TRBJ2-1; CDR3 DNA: TGTGCCTGGAATTTAGGGGGTACCTACAATGAGCAGTTCTTC; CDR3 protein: CAWNLGGTYNEQFF
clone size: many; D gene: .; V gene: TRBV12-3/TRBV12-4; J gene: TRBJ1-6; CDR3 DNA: TGTGCCAGCAGTCCCGGGACAACTAATTCACCCCTCCACTTT; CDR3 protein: CASSPGTTNSPLHF
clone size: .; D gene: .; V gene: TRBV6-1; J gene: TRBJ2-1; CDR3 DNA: TGTGCCAGCAGCCGGACCTTTTTTGATAGCTCCTACAATGAGCAGTTCTTC; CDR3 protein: CASSRTFFDSSYNEQFF
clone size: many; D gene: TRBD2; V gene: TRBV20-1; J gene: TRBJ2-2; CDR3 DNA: TGCAGTGCTAGTGCGGGGGGCTTTAACACCGGGGAGCTGTTTTTT; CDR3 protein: CSASAGGFNTGELFF
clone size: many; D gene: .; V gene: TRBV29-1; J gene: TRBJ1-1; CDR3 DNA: TGCAGCGTTGTTTCGGACAGAGTATTCTTT; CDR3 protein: CSVVSDRVFF
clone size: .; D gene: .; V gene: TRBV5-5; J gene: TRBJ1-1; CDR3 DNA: TGTGCCAGCAGCTTGCGGCCAACAGGGGCTTTCTTT; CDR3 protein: CASSLRPTGAFF
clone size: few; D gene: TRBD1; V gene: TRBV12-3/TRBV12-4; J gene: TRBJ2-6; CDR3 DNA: TGTGCCAGCAGTTACACCCCGGGACAGGGTATACTGCCTGGGGCCAACGTCCTGACTTTC; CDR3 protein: CASSYTPGQGILPGANVLTF
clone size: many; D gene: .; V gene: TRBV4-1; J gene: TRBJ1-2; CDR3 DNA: TGCGCCAGCAGCCGACCGGCGGGGCGTCGCACCTTC; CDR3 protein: CASSRPAGRRTF
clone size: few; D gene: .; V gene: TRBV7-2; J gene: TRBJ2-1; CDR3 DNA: TGTGCCAGCAGCACCATAGCGGCCTACAATGAGCAGTTCTTC; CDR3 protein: CASSTIAAYNEQFF
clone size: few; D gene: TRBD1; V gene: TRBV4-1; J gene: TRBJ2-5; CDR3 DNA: TGCGCCAGCAGCCGGGGACAGGGCCCCGGAGAGACCCAGTACTTC; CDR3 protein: CASSRGQGPGETQYF
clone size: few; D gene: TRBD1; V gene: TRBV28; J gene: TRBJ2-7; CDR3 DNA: TGTGCCAGCAGTTTGCGACAGGGAGAGGAGCAGTACTTC; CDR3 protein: CASSLRQGEEQYF
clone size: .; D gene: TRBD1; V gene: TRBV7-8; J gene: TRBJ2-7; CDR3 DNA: TGTGCCAGCAGCTTAGGTTCCACAGGGGATTACTACGAGCAGTACTTC; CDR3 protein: CASSLGSTGDYYEQYF
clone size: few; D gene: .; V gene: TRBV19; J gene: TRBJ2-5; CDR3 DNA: TGTGCCAGTAGTATCACCCCACAGGGACGGGAGACCCAGTACTTC; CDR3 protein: CASSITPQGRETQYF
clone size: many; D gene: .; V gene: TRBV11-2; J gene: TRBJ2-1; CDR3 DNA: TGTGCCAGCAGCGTTTTACAGCGGGAGCAGTTCTTC; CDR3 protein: CASSVLQREQFF
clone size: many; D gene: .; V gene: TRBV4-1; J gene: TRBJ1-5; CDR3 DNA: TGCGCCAGCAGCCAAGCCGGAGACGGTAATCAGCCCCAGCATTTT; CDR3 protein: CASSQAGDGNQPQHF
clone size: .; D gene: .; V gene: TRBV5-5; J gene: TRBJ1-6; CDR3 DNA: TGTGCCAGCAGCTCTCGAGGGGCGACTAATTCACCCCTCCACTTT; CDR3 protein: CASSSRGATNSPLHF
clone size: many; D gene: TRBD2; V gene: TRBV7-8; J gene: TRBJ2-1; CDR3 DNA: TGTGCCAGCAGCTCGACTAGCGGGAACTACAATGAGCAGTTCTTC; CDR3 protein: CASSSTSGNYNEQFF
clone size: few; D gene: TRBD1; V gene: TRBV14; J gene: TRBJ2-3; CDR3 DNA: TGTGCCAGCAGCCTCAAACCGGGACAGGGGGCGATGATTACCACAGATACGCAGTATTTT; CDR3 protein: CASSLKPGQGAMITTDTQYF
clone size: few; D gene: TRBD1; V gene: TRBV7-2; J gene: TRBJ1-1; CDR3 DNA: TGTGCCAGCAGCTATTCACAGGGGGCAGGTTGGGACACTGAAGCTTTCTTT; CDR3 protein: CASSYSQGAGWDTEAFF
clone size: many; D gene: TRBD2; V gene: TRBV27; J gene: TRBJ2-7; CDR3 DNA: TGTGCCAGCAGTTTGTCGGGACTAGTGGGGTACGAGCAGTACTTC; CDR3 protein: CASSLSGLVGYEQYF